Below, 23 T cell receptor beta chains from the same sample are listed, as sequenced in a study of radiotherapy plus CTLA-4 blockade in lung cancer. TCRdb's copy holds only in-frame clones and misses some; the assay was immunoSEQ multiplex PCR. The sample carries roughly 75,000 clones, around 81% recorded once. The input for sequencing was peripheral blood, taken from a patient treated with radiotherapy plus ipilimumab. The receptors were sampled from a human donor with non-small cell lung cancer whose response to radiotherapy plus ipilimumab could not be evaluated. Some clones in this sample may be carry-over from other donors' samples.

In nucleotides, the CDR3 is TGTGCCAGTAGTATAAGTAGGACAGGGGGACGGAATGAGCAGTTCTTC. Protein product: CASSISRTGGRNEQFF. The chain carries TRBV19 and TRBJ2-1; 10 nucleotides match TRBD1. The V gene's germline CDR1 is LNHDA and CDR2 SQIVND (reference sequence). There are 16 residues in the CDR3. The V and J ends lost 2 bases and 7 bases, in that order; junction bases with no gene match: 8.

This clone has a single count. The chain employs TRBV28 and TRBJ2-7; 8 bases are a match to TRBD2. The CDR3 loop spans 15 amino acids. Germline loops: CDR1 MDHEN, CDR2 SYDVKM. V lost 5 bases to trimming and J lost 3 bases; unmatched junction nucleotides: 9. CDR3 nucleotide sequence: TGTGCCAGCAGTCCGGGGGGGAGCGGGGGCTACGAGCAGTACTTC. Protein product: CASSPGGSGGYEQYF. The whole variable domain, filled in from reference TRBV28 and TRBJ2-7, reads DVKVTQSSRYLVKRTGEKVFLECVQDMDHENMFWYRQDPGLGLRLIYFSYDVKMKEKGDIPEGYSVSREKKERFSLILESASTNQTSMYLCASSPGGSGGYEQYFGPGTRLTVT.

V is TRBV15 and J is TRBJ1-1, with a weak D call TRBD1 (5 bases). Trimming removed 0 bases at V and 1 base at J, with 9 bases between. Germline V gene data show CDR1 as LNHNV and CDR2 as YYDKDF (reference sequence). This CDR3 has 15 residues. The CDR3 sequence: CATSRDRGANTEAFF. The CDR3 DNA sequence: TGTGCCACCAGCAGAGATAGGGGCGCGAACACTGAAGCTTTCTTT.

The chain joins TRBV7-2 to TRBJ2-3; 10 nucleotides match TRBD2. The CDR3 is 15 amino acids. Germline V lookup: CDR1 SGHTA, CDR2 FQGNSA. V lost 2 bases and J lost 10; bases outside the gene matches: 9. CDR3 amino acids: CASSLTSGAINAQYF. DNA of the CDR3: TGTGCCAGCAGCTTAACTAGCGGGGCGATCAATGCGCAGTATTTT. Filled out from reference TRBV7-2 and TRBJ2-3, the complete variable domain reads GAGVSQSPSNKVTEKGKDVELRCDPISGHTALYWYRQSLGQGLEFLIYFQGNSAPDKSGLPSDRFSAERTGGSVSTLTIQRTQQEDSAVYLCASSLTSGAINAQYFGPGTRLTVL.

This clone was seen once. Germline and junction disagree at one end, which may indicate a read error. The V gene is TRBV28, the J gene TRBJ2-7, with a possible D match to TRBD2 (6 bases). This CDR3 has 11 amino acids. CDR1 is MDHEN and CDR2 is SYDVKM in the germline V gene. The CDR3 spells CASSRSGPLHF. The DNA of the CDR3 is TGTGCCAGCAGCAGAAGCGGGCCCCTACACTTC.

This clone was found a few times. V and J are TRBV4-3 and TRBJ2-2; the D gene is possibly TRBD1 (6 bases). CDR1 and CDR2 (germline): LGHNA, YSLEER. The CDR3 is made up of 17 amino acids. The V end was cut by 4 bases, the J end by 7 bases, with 22 bases between. This chain's CDR3 is CASSLGAAQGFGGELFF. The CDR3 coding sequence is TGCGCCAGCAGCCTGGGGGCTGCGCAGGGCTTTGGCGGGGAGCTGTTTTTT.

The gene calls are TRBV27 and TRBJ1-1; unclear D gene. V was pared by 2 bases and J by 1 base, with 11 bases between. The germline CDR1 and CDR2 sequences are MNHEY and SMNVEV (reference sequence). The CDR3 runs 15 residues. The CDR3 region has the DNA TGTGCCAGCAGTTTAGCGGGAAAACGGAACACTGAAGCTTTCTTT. Translated, it gives CASSLAGKRNTEAFF.

The V gene is TRBV14, the J gene TRBJ1-1; 12 bases are a match to TRBD1. The CDR3 length is 21 residues. Germline trimming cut 4 bases from V and 1 base from J; bases unmatched to any gene: 19. Looked up from germline, CDR1 is SGHDN and CDR2 is FVKESK. CDR3 sequence reads: CASSRKRGDRGRQFRNTEAFF. In nucleotides, the CDR3 is TGTGCCAGCAGCCGGAAAAGGGGGGACAGGGGGCGTCAATTCAGGAACACTGAAGCTTTCTTT.

This chain joins TRBV10-3 and TRBJ2-7; 11 bases map to TRBD1. The ends lost 2 bases at V and 0 bases at J; junction bases unmatched: 6. Germline V gene sequence: CDR1 ENHRY, CDR2 SYGVKD. CDR3 length equals 17 residues. DNA of the CDR3: TGTGCCATCAGTGAGATTCGGACAGGGGGCAGCTCCTACGAGCAGTACTTC. It translates to CAISEIRTGGSSYEQYF.

The chain employs TRBV4-1 and TRBJ1-5; 7 nucleotides align to TRBD1. Germline assignment: CDR1 MGHRA and CDR2 YSYEKL. The V gene end was trimmed by 4 bases and the J gene end by 5 bases; junction bases not matched to a gene: 11. This CDR3 is 16 amino acids long. The CDR3 coding sequence is TGCGCCAGCAGCCCCACAGGGGCCGCGGGTGATCAGCCCCAGCATTTT. Translating it yields CASSPTGAAGDQPQHF.

The J gene is TRBJ2-2, the V gene TRBV5-1; 7 nucleotides match TRBD2. J was trimmed by 1 base and V by 0 bases; bases with no gene match: 3. This CDR3 is 16 amino acids long. Germline V gene data show CDR1 as SGHRS and CDR2 as YFSETQ. CDR3 residues: CASSLDPGGNTGELFF. The CDR3 bases are TGCGCCAGCAGCTTGGATCCGGGGGGGAACACCGGGGAGCTGTTTTTT.

The chain employs TRBV27 and TRBJ1-1; 7 nucleotides match TRBD1. Germline CDR1 and CDR2: MNHEY and SMNVEV (reference sequence). V lost 0 bases and J lost 3; bases outside the gene matches: 4. This CDR3 has 15 amino acids. The CDR3 DNA is TGTGCCAGCAGTTTATCGACTCAGGGGGACACTGAAGCTTTCTTT. It encodes CASSLSTQGDTEAFF.

The table lists this clone with a count of one. This chain joins TRBV29-1 and TRBJ1-4; 9 bases agree with TRBD1. V was clipped by 6 bases and J by 3 bases; unmatched bases: 8. The CDR3 has 15 amino acids. From germline, CDR1 is SQVTM and CDR2 ANQGSEA. CDR3 region: CSVGQGNLANEKLFF. As DNA, the CDR3 is TGCAGCGTGGGACAGGGTAATTTGGCTAATGAAAAACTGTTTTTT.

The genes are TRBV5-1 and TRBJ1-1, with D possibly being TRBD1 (5 bases). This CDR3 region has 14 residues. The V end lost 4 bases, the J end lost 1 base, and 11 bases lay between the germline ends. Germline values: CDR1 SGHRS, CDR2 YFSETQ. The CDR3 protein is CASSADTSNTEAFF. The CDR3, as DNA: TGCGCCAGCAGCGCGGACACCTCGAACACTGAAGCTTTCTTT.

The chain recombines TRBV2 with TRBJ1-2; 7 bases map to TRBD1. V trimming: 6 bases; J trimming: 5 bases; junction bases outside the gene matches: 3. In germline, CDR1 is SNHLY, CDR2 FYNNEI. The CDR3 has 12 amino acids. Here the CDR3 reads CASRQGNYGYTF. The CDR3 coding sequence is TGTGCCAGCAGACAGGGGAATTATGGCTACACCTTC.

The chain carries TRBV27 and TRBJ2-1; 9 positions match TRBD1. The junction had 2 bases not matched to a gene; V was cut back by 6 bases and J by 2 bases. Germline values: CDR1 MNHEY, CDR2 SMNVEV (reference sequence). This CDR3 contains 14 residues. The CDR3 is CASSHRGPYNEQFF. CDR3 DNA: TGTGCCAGCAGCCACAGGGGGCCCTACAATGAGCAGTTCTTC.

The CDR3 is CASSGGLTGANVLTF. CDR3 nucleotide sequence: TGTGCCAGCTCAGGTGGGCTGACTGGGGCCAACGTCCTGACTTTC. The chain couples TRBV18 to TRBJ2-6; no definite D call. This CDR3 has 15 amino acids. Germline loops: CDR1 KGHSH, CDR2 LQKENI. V was pared by 5 bases and J by 2 bases, with 10 bases between.

This clone was picked up one time. The chain is built from TRBV2 and TRBJ2-7; D might be TRBD1 (6 bases). This CDR3 has 13 amino acids. The germline V gene encodes CDR1 SNHLY and CDR2 FYNNEI. The ends were cut back, 8 bases at V and 7 bases at J, with 18 bases in the middle. CDR3 DNA sequence: TGTGCCAGCTTACGGGACACAACAAAGGAGCAGTACTTC. Protein product: CASLRDTTKEQYF.

V gene TRBV5-1 combines with J gene TRBJ2-7, with 7 bases that match TRBD1. Germline V lookup: CDR1 SGHRS, CDR2 YFSETQ. Trimming removed 0 bases from V and 8 bases from J; junction bases left unmatched: 5. This CDR3 spans 13 amino acids. The CDR3 DNA reads TGCGCCAGCAGCTTGGAGCAGGGGGAGAAGCAGTACTTC. This translates into CASSLEQGEKQYF.

The V gene is TRBV21-1, the J gene TRBJ2-1; the DNA was not used to check the table's D call, TRBD2. TRBV21-1 counts as a pseudogene. The CDR3 totals 16 residues. CDR3 nucleotide sequence: TGTGCCAGCAGCAAACGGGTAGCGGGGGACTACAATGAGCAGTTCTTC. It is translated as CASSKRVAGDYNEQFF.

This chain connects TRBV7-2 to TRBJ2-3, with D possibly being TRBD2 (5 bases). This CDR3 has 13 residues. Germline-derived CDR1 and CDR2 are SGHTA and FQGNSA. Trimming pared 7 bases from V and 9 bases from J, leaving 17 bases between. In DNA, the CDR3 is TGTGCCAGCAACCCATCCCCCCCGGGAACGCAGTATTTT. It specifies CASNPSPPGTQYF. The complete variable domain, with remaining parts taken from reference TRBV7-2 and TRBJ2-3, reads GAGVSQSPSNKVTEKGKDVELRCDPISGHTALYWYRQSLGQGLEFLIYFQGNSAPDKSGLPSDRFSAERTGGSVSTLTIQRTQQEDSAVYLCASNPSPPGTQYFGPGTRLTVL.

The V gene is TRBV15, the J gene TRBJ2-2; 13 bases map to TRBD2. V lost 0 bases and J lost 0; bases outside the gene matches: 7. CDR3 size: 20 residues. Germline V gives CDR1 LNHNV, CDR2 YYDKDF (reference sequence). CDR3 nucleotide sequence: TGTGCCACCAGCAGAGATCCGGGACTAGCGGGGACCTCGAACACCGGGGAGCTGTTTTTT. Its protein is CATSRDPGLAGTSNTGELFF. Supplemented by reference TRBV15 and TRBJ2-2, the full variable domain reads DAMVIQNPRYQVTQFGKPVTLSCSQTLNHNVMYWYQQKSSQAPKLLFHYYDKDFNNEADTPDNFQSRRPNTSFCFLDIRSPGLGDTAMYLCATSRDPGLAGTSNTGELFFGEGSRLTVL.

This chain connects TRBV29-1 to TRBJ1-2; 8 nucleotides align to TRBD1. The CDR3 covers 12 residues. J lost 7 bases, V lost 1 base, and 2 bases had no gene match. CDR1 is SQVTM, CDR2 ANQGSEA, per germline. In nucleotides, the CDR3 is TGCAGCGTTGAAGGGACAGGGTTTGGCTACACCTTC. Translation gives CSVEGTGFGYTF. The complete variable domain, with remaining parts taken from reference TRBV29-1 and TRBJ1-2, reads SAVISQKPSRDICQRGTSLTIQCQVDSQVTMMFWYRQQPGQSLTLIATANQGSEATYESGFVIDKFPISRPNLTFSTLTVSNMSPEDSSIYLCSVEGTGFGYTFGSGTRLTVV.